This entry lists 31 T cell receptor beta chains sequenced from one sample in a study of CD8 T cells in Susac syndrome. Random-hexamer reverse transcription was applied to about 0.5 to 1 ug RNA. TCRdb processed the immunoSEQ multiplex PCR reads anew with MiXCR; each CDR3 protein has one entry. The table lists approximately 150,000 distinct CDR3 sequences, around 92% of them singletons. The sequenced material came from CD4+ T cells from PBMCs. The origin of the receptors is a human donor in good health.

This clonotype was observed a handful of times. The J gene is TRBJ2-5, the V gene TRBV6-1, with TRBD2 matching 7 bases. The CDR3 length is 14 residues. CDR1 is MNHNS and CDR2 is SASEGT in the germline V gene. The V segment lost 6 bases and the J segment 5 bases; nucleotides outside the gene matches: 9. The CDR3: CASSSHGGRETQYF. The DNA of the CDR3 is TGTGCCAGCAGCTCCCACGGGGGGAGGGAGACCCAGTACTTC.

The chain employs TRBV6-1 and TRBJ2-1; 11 positions match TRBD2. This CDR3 is built from 14 residues. V dropped 8 bases and J dropped 4; count of bases not matched to a gene: 4. Per the germline V gene, CDR1 is MNHNS and CDR2 is SASEGT. CDR3 in DNA: TGTGCCAGCCTCCCTAGCGGGGGGTACAATGAGCAGTTCTTC. It translates to CASLPSGGYNEQFF.

CDR3 nucleotide sequence: TGTGCCAGCAGCCGGATTAATCAGCCCCAGCATTTT. Amino acids: CASSRINQPQHF. The chain uses TRBV7-9 and TRBJ1-5; no definite D call. Trimming stripped 5 bases from V and 4 bases from J, with 6 bases between. The CDR3 runs to 12 residues. The germline V gene has CDR1 SEHNR and CDR2 FQNEAQ (reference sequence). The whole variable domain, filled in from reference TRBV7-9 and TRBJ1-5, reads DTGVSQNPRHKITKRGQNVTFRCDPISEHNRLYWYRQTLGQGPEFLTYFQNEAQLEKSRLLSDRFSAERPKGSFSTLEIQRTEQGDSAMYLCASSRINQPQHFGDGTRLSIL.

This sequence joins TRBV4-1 and TRBJ1-2; D may be TRBD1 (6 bases). The CDR3 length is 18 residues. Germline V gene data show CDR1 as MGHRA and CDR2 as YSYEKL. Between the trimmed V and J ends, which lost 3 bases and 0 bases, there was a span of 20 bases. The CDR3 nucleotides are TGCGCCAGCAGCCAGGAGACGACAGGACTCGTACCTAACTATGGCTACACCTTC. Translated, it gives CASSQETTGLVPNYGYTF.

This clonotype was counted once. The chain has TRBV9 and TRBJ2-7; D possibly corresponds to TRBD2 (6 bases). The CDR3 extends over 14 amino acids. Germline assignment: CDR1 SGDLS and CDR2 YYNGEE. V lost 0 bases and J lost 1, with 8 bases in between. CDR3 sequence (DNA): TGTGCCAGCAGCGTAGAGCTAGCGTCCTACGAGCAGTACTTC. Translation: CASSVELASYEQYF.

This clonotype was seen a few times. The V gene is TRBV30, the J gene TRBJ2-3; 8 nucleotides align to TRBD2. This CDR3 is 13 amino acids long. Trimming at V came to 0 bases and at J to 8 bases, leaving 4 bases not matched to a gene. The germline CDR1 and CDR2 sequences are GTSNPN and SVGIG (reference sequence). As DNA, the CDR3 is TGTGCCTGGAGTGTACTCGGGAGGGGTACGCAGTATTTT. Translating gives CAWSVLGRGTQYF.

The V gene is TRBV4-1, the J gene TRBJ1-6, with TRBD1 as a possible D gene (5 bases). Germline V gene lookup returns CDR1 MGHRA and CDR2 YSYEKL. V gave up 4 bases and J gave up 4 bases, with 20 bases separating them. The CDR3 has 18 amino acids. The CDR3 nucleotides are TGCGCCAGCAGCCGCAAGTTAGCTACGACAGATTATAATTCACCCCTCCACTTT. Translating gives CASSRKLATTDYNSPLHF.

The chain couples TRBV5-1 to TRBJ2-3; TRBD2 matches at 14 bases. Germline CDR1 SGHRS, CDR2 YFSETQ. Germline trimming cut 4 bases from V and 7 bases from J; bases unmatched to any gene: 8. The CDR3 contains 16 residues. The CDR3 spells CASSPGLAGVANTQYF. The DNA of the CDR3 is TGCGCCAGCAGCCCGGGACTAGCGGGAGTGGCTAATACGCAGTATTTT.

The chain employs TRBV7-9 and TRBJ2-5; D uncertain. The ends were cut back, 5 bases at V and 3 bases at J, with 10 bases in the middle. Per the germline V gene, CDR1 is SEHNR and CDR2 is FQNEAQ (reference sequence). The CDR3 length is 13 residues. In DNA, the CDR3 is TGTGCCAGCAGCCGTTACTCAGAAGAGACCCAGTACTTC. This codes for CASSRYSEETQYF.

J is TRBJ2-3 and V is TRBV30, with 11 bases identical to TRBD2. The V and J ends lost 2 bases and 4 bases, in that order; junction bases with no gene match: 5. CDR1 is GTSNPN and CDR2 is SVGIG in the germline V gene (reference sequence). This CDR3 region has 15 residues. CDR3 nucleotide sequence: TGTGCCTGGAGTAGGCTAGCGGGGGGATCAGATACGCAGTATTTT. Protein product: CAWSRLAGGSDTQYF.

This rearrangement joins TRBV28 to TRBJ2-4, with TRBD2 matching over 7 bases. CDR3 length equals 16 residues. The V and J ends lost 6 bases and 4 bases, in that order; junction bases with no gene match: 12. Germline assignment: CDR1 MDHEN and CDR2 SYDVKM. The CDR3 sequence is CASRPSYLAAKNIQYF. CDR3 bases: TGTGCCAGCAGACCTTCTTACCTAGCGGCTAAAAACATTCAGTACTTC.

V gene TRBV24-1 combines with J gene TRBJ1-2; tentatively, D is TRBD1 (6 bases). This CDR3 contains 17 residues. Per germline, CDR1 KGHDR and CDR2 SFDVKD. Trimming took off 3 bases at V and 4 bases at J, with 20 bases between the two ends. CDR3 region: CATSDPPGQGPAYGYTF. The CDR3, as DNA: TGTGCCACCAGTGATCCCCCGGGCCAGGGGCCGGCCTATGGCTACACCTTC.

The chain has TRBV5-8 and TRBJ2-5, with TRBD1 matching over 9 bases. The junction had 8 bases not matched to a gene; V was cut back by 0 bases and J by 5 bases. The germline gives CDR1 SGHTS, CDR2 YDEGEE. This CDR3 is built from 16 residues. For the CDR3, the DNA is TGTGCCAGCAGCTTGGGTGGACAGGGGAGTTTGGAGACCCAGTACTTC. Its protein is CASSLGGQGSLETQYF. Based on the CDR3 plus reference TRBV5-8 and TRBJ2-5, the full variable domain is EAGVTQSPTHLIKTRGQQATLRCSPISGHTSVYWYQQALGLGLQFLLWYDEGEERNRGNFPPRFSGRQFPNYSSELNVNALELEDSALYLCASSLGGQGSLETQYFGPGTRLLVL.

The J gene is TRBJ2-4, the V gene TRBV4-1, with D tentatively TRBD2 (6 bases). Trimming shortened V by 4 bases and J by 8 bases, and 15 bases separated the two germline ends. CDR1 is MGHRA and CDR2 is YSYEKL in the germline V gene. This CDR3 has 14 amino acids. The CDR3 DNA reads TGCGCCAGCAGCCGGGGAGGTTGGGTCGACATTCAGTACTTC. It yields the protein CASSRGGWVDIQYF.

This clonotype is a singleton in its sample. The rearrangement uses TRBV6-1 and TRBJ2-5, with D perhaps matching TRBD1 or TRBD2 (5 bases each). Trimming left V 3 bases short and J 7 bases short, with 12 bases between. This CDR3 is built from 13 residues. Per the germline V gene, CDR1 is MNHNS and CDR2 is SASEGT. CDR3 region: CASSESGLGTQYF. CDR3 DNA: TGTGCCAGCAGTGAGTCGGGGCTAGGGACCCAGTACTTC.

The V gene is TRBV7-2, the J gene TRBJ2-2, with D uncertain. V shed 1 base and J shed 2 bases, with 5 bases lying between them. Germline values: CDR1 SGHTA, CDR2 FQGNSA. The CDR3 is 14 residues long. The CDR3 nucleotides are TGTGCCAGCAGCTTAGAGGTTAACACCGGGGAGCTGTTTTTT. This codes for CASSLEVNTGELFF.

CDR3 amino acids: CASSWDGRNTEAFF. CDR3 bases: TGTGCCAGCAGCTGGGACGGACGGAACACTGAAGCTTTCTTT. This chain joins TRBV2 and TRBJ1-1; possibly TRBD1 for D (5 bases). This CDR3 contains 14 residues. Trimming left V 6 bases short and J 1 base short, with 12 bases between. The germline gives CDR1 SNHLY, CDR2 FYNNEI.

This chain connects TRBV10-3 to TRBJ2-1; maybe TRBD2 (6 bases). The ends were cut back, 5 bases at V and 0 bases at J, with 11 bases in the middle. There are 15 residues in the CDR3. In germline, CDR1 is ENHRY, CDR2 SYGVKD. CDR3 residues: CAISKRVLSYNEQFF. CDR3 sequence (DNA): TGTGCCATCAGTAAGCGGGTCCTCTCCTACAATGAGCAGTTCTTC.

The rearrangement uses TRBV6-5 and TRBJ2-1, with D uncertain. The CDR3 runs to 13 residues. The V gene's germline CDR1 is MNHEY and CDR2 SVGAGI. Trimming left V 0 bases short and J 10 bases short, with 10 bases between. The chain's CDR3 is CASSYSRGTEQFF. The CDR3 DNA reads as TGTGCCAGCAGTTACTCGAGAGGAACCGAGCAGTTCTTC.

This chain uses TRBV5-1 with TRBJ2-3; 14 bases are a match to TRBD2. Trimming at V came to 4 bases and at J to 0 bases, leaving 1 base not matched to a gene. Looked up from germline, CDR1 is SGHRS and CDR2 is YFSETQ. The CDR3 spans 16 residues. The CDR3 DNA is TGCGCCAGCAGCCGACTAGCGGGAGGGAGCACAGATACGCAGTATTTT. Encoded protein: CASSRLAGGSTDTQYF.

V gene TRBV28 combines with J gene TRBJ2-1; 8 bases line up with TRBD2. This CDR3 is 13 amino acids long. V dropped 6 bases and J dropped 6; count of bases not matched to a gene: 4. Looked up from germline, CDR1 is MDHEN and CDR2 is SYDVKM. DNA for the CDR3: TGTGCCAGCAGCTCGGGGGGGCGCAATGAGCAGTTCTTC. Amino acids: CASSSGGRNEQFF.

The chain is built from TRBV15 and TRBJ2-1; TRBD2 aligns across 8 bases. The CDR3 spans 17 residues. With 4 bases clipped from V and 0 bases from J, the junction kept 8 bases outside the gene matches. Germline CDR1 is LNHNV and CDR2 is YYDKDF (reference sequence). DNA for the CDR3: TGTGCCACCAGCACCCTCACTAGCGGAGGCTCCTACAATGAGCAGTTCTTC. Translating it yields CATSTLTSGGSYNEQFF.

The chain has TRBV5-1 and TRBJ2-2; possibly TRBD1 or TRBD2 for D (5 bases each). CDR1 and CDR2 from the germline V gene are SGHRS and YFSETQ. This CDR3 is built from 13 residues. V lost 5 bases and J 4 bases, leaving 9 bases between the germline ends. The CDR3 DNA reads as TGCGCCAGCAGTCGGGACGTCACCGGGGAGCTGTTTTTT. Its translation is CASSRDVTGELFF.

The rearrangement uses TRBV2 and TRBJ1-5; no firm D call. The CDR3 length is 12 residues. The germline V gene has CDR1 SNHLY and CDR2 FYNNEI. The V and J ends lost 2 bases and 6 bases respectively, with 5 bases between them. The CDR3 sequence: CASSEYVQPQHF. In nucleotides, the CDR3 is TGTGCCAGCAGTGAATATGTTCAGCCCCAGCATTTT.

This clonotype was seen a single time. CDR3 nucleotides: TGCAGCGTAGAGGGGACAGGGGTATCCGGGGCCAACGTCCTGACTTTC. This sequence encodes CSVEGTGVSGANVLTF. The rearrangement links TRBV29-1 to TRBJ2-6; 10 bases match TRBD1. V was clipped by 6 bases and J by 4 bases; unmatched bases: 9. Germline values: CDR1 SQVTM, CDR2 ANQGSEA. This CDR3 has 16 residues.

V and J are TRBV2 and TRBJ2-2, with 7 bases identical to TRBD2. V lost 7 bases, J lost 3 bases, and 8 bases stayed unmatched. Looked up from germline, CDR1 is SNHLY and CDR2 is FYNNEI. The CDR3 runs to 15 residues. CDR3 sequence (DNA): TGTGCCAGCACTGCTCTAGCGGCCTACACCGGGGAGCTGTTTTTT. Residues: CASTALAAYTGELFF.

The gene calls are TRBV5-1 and TRBJ2-1; 10 nucleotides match TRBD2. V lost 7 bases and J lost 7; bases outside the gene matches: 8. Germline V gene data show CDR1 as SGHRS and CDR2 as YFSETQ. CDR3 length equals 14 residues. The CDR3 DNA sequence: TGCGCCAGCTCACTAGCGGGGACTGGGAATGAGCAGTTCTTC. Its translation is CASSLAGTGNEQFF.

This clonotype has only a few counts. This chain connects TRBV4-3 to TRBJ1-2; no clear D. The CDR3 is 13 amino acids. Germline assignment: CDR1 LGHNA and CDR2 YSLEER. The ends were cut back, 0 bases at V and 3 bases at J, with 5 bases in the middle. CDR3 in amino acids: CASSQETDYGYTF. The CDR3 DNA sequence: TGCGCCAGCAGCCAAGAAACTGACTATGGCTACACCTTC.

V gene TRBV30 combines with J gene TRBJ1-5; 7 bases are shared with TRBD1. Unmatched junction bases numbered 9, after V lost 4 bases and J lost 0 bases. The germline V gene has CDR1 GTSNPN and CDR2 SVGIG (reference sequence). This CDR3 region has 16 residues. The CDR3 region has the DNA TGTGCCTGGACCGGGGCAGGGGGGTATAGCAATCAGCCCCAGCATTTT. Translating gives CAWTGAGGYSNQPQHF.

The chain links TRBV7-9 to TRBJ1-2; unclear D gene. The CDR3 contains 14 residues. The V end lost 3 bases, the J end lost 6 bases, and 14 bases lay between the germline ends. The germline CDR1 and CDR2 sequences are SEHNR and FQNEAQ (reference sequence). The CDR3 DNA reads as TGTGCCAGCAGCTTCGGTGGACGGGGTGATGGCTACACCTTC. It codes for CASSFGGRGDGYTF. The whole variable domain, remainder taken from reference TRBV7-9 and TRBJ1-2, is DTGVSQNPRHKITKRGQNVTFRCDPISEHNRLYWYRQTLGQGPEFLTYFQNEAQLEKSRLLSDRFSAERPKGSFSTLEIQRTEQGDSAMYLCASSFGGRGDGYTFGSGTRLTVV.

The chain has TRBV12-3 or TRBV12-4 and TRBJ2-2; 11 bases map to TRBD1. CDR3 length equals 15 residues. V lost 5 bases and J lost 6; bases outside the gene matches: 5. The CDR3, as DNA: TGTGCCAGCAGTCTGGGGACAGGGGGTTCCGGGGAGCTGTTTTTT. Amino acids: CASSLGTGGSGELFF.